The rows below give T cell receptor beta chains drawn from one sample of a study of CD8 T cells in ankylosing spondylitis. TCRdb used MiXCR to reprocess the 5' RACE reads, holding one entry per CDR3 protein. The profile shows some 250,000 distinct CDR3 sequences, about 10% of them singletons. The specimen was blood, either unsorted or a sorted T cell fraction (not recorded which). These receptors all stem from a male donor with ankylosing spondylitis or in good health (not recorded which). CDR3s include the opening cysteine and the closing phenylalanine or tryptophan. A D gene is named only where the DNA matches it firmly. Expanded clones get a size class; other rows say once, few or many, or leave the size out.

DNA | CDR3 | D | J | V | size
TGCGCCAGCAGCTTGGGCGGGCCAACGAACACCGGGGAGCTGTTTTTT | CASSLGGPTNTGELFF | NA | TRBJ2-2 | TRBV5-1 | many
TGCAGTGCTAGCCAGGACCTGCAGTATCAGCCCCAGCATTTT | CSASQDLQYQPQHF | NA | TRBJ1-5 | TRBV20-1 | many
TGTGCCAGCAGCTTAGTCGGGGCACAAGAGACCCAGTACTTC | CASSLVGAQETQYF | NA | TRBJ2-5 | TRBV7-8 | many
TGCAGTGCTAGAGGGGGGGCAACCTACAATGAGCAGTTCTTC | CSARGGATYNEQFF | NA | TRBJ2-1 | TRBV20-1 | many
TGCAGTGCTAGAGTTAGCGGGGATAGGGAGCAGTACTTC | CSARVSGDREQYF | TRBD2 | TRBJ2-7 | TRBV20-1 | many
TGTGCCAGCAGAGGGACAAGCTCAACTAATGAAAAACTGTTTTTT | CASRGTSSTNEKLFF | NA | TRBJ1-4 | TRBV12-3/TRBV12-4 | many
TGTGCCAGCAGCCAGAAACTAGCGCCGAGCTCCTACGAGCAGTACTTC | CASSQKLAPSSYEQYF | TRBD2 | TRBJ2-7 | TRBV4-2 | NA
TGTGCCAGCAGTTTAGGGGCGGGAGTTCTCTACAATGAGCAGTTCTTC | CASSLGAGVLYNEQFF | TRBD2 | TRBJ2-1 | TRBV28 | many
TGTGCCAGCAGTGAATCCCAGGGGGTATCAGGCTACACCTTC | CASSESQGVSGYTF | TRBD1 | TRBJ1-2 | TRBV2 | few
TGTGCCAGCCAAGGGCAGGGGATCTACGAGCAGTACTTC | CASQGQGIYEQYF | NA | TRBJ2-7 | TRBV28 | many
TGTGCCAGCAGTCCAACGGAAGAGACCCAGTACTTC | CASSPTEETQYF | NA | TRBJ2-5 | TRBV6-6 | many
TGCGCCAGCAGTCCTGACAGGGTGTTCGACAATGAGCAGTTCTTC | CASSPDRVFDNEQFF | TRBD1 | TRBJ2-1 | TRBV5-1 | NA
TGTGCCAGCAGCTTAGTAGCGGGAGTCTACGAGCAGTACTTC | CASSLVAGVYEQYF | TRBD2 | TRBJ2-7 | TRBV5-5 | many
TGTGCCAGCAGCCAAGGCGAGCTACGCCGGGAGACCCAGTACTTC | CASSQGELRRETQYF | NA | TRBJ2-5 | TRBV3-1 | many
TGTGCCAGCAGTGACACCGGGACAGGATCCTATGGCTACACCTTC | CASSDTGTGSYGYTF | TRBD1 | TRBJ1-2 | TRBV6-4 | many
TGCGCCAGCAGCTCACTAGCGGGAGAGGGGCAGTTCTTC | CASSSLAGEGQFF | TRBD2 | TRBJ2-1 | TRBV5-1 | few
TGTGCCAGCAGGTCTCCCCGGGACAGGGTTACTGAAGCTTTCTTT | CASRSPRDRVTEAFF | TRBD1 | TRBJ1-1 | TRBV28 | many
TGTGCCAGTAAACCCCCGGGGCAGTCCGAGCAGTACTTC | CASKPPGQSEQYF | NA | TRBJ2-7 | TRBV19 | few
TGCGCCAGCAGAAATCTACAGGGACCTAATGAAAAACTGTTTTTT | CASRNLQGPNEKLFF | NA | TRBJ1-4 | TRBV5-1 | few
TGCGCCAGCAGCCACAAGATTGAGGGGGGAGCACCCCTCCACTTT | CASSHKIEGGAPLHF | NA | TRBJ1-6 | TRBV4-1 | few
TGCGCCAGCAGCCAGTGGTGGGGGTCCTATGGCTACACCTTC | CASSQWWGSYGYTF | NA | TRBJ1-2 | TRBV4-1 | few
TGTGCCAGCAGTAACCCGAGCTCCTACGAGCAGTACTTC | CASSNPSSYEQYF | NA | TRBJ2-7 | TRBV7-9 | few
TGCAGTGCAAGCACGGGACTTCATGCGGCGGAGCAGTACTTC | CSASTGLHAAEQYF | NA | TRBJ2-7 | TRBV20-1 | many
TGTGCCAGGGGACCCAGACACAATGAGCAGTTCTTC | CARGPRHNEQFF | NA | TRBJ2-1 | TRBV19 | NA
TGTGCCAGCAGTTTATCGTTGGCGGTCACAGATACGCAGTATTTT | CASSLSLAVTDTQYF | NA | TRBJ2-3 | TRBV28 | many
TGTGCCACCAGTCCAGGGCTAAACTATGGCTACACCTTC | CATSPGLNYGYTF | NA | TRBJ1-2 | TRBV24-1 | NA